The 17 T cell receptor beta chains below all came from one sample that was sequenced in a study of radiotherapy plus CTLA-4 blockade in lung cancer. Clones were sequenced by immunoSEQ multiplex PCR, and TCRdb holds only the in-frame ones, with some missing. The sample has tens of thousands of clones, roughly 79% seen once. The sequencing here drew on peripheral blood, taken from a patient treated with radiotherapy plus ipilimumab. The receptors were sampled from a human donor with non-small cell lung cancer that progressed on radiotherapy plus ipilimumab.

This clone was observed once. This chain connects TRBV20-1 to TRBJ1-1; unclear D gene. Looked up from germline, CDR1 is DFQATT and CDR2 is SNEGSKA (reference sequence). The ends were cut back, 2 bases at V and 4 bases at J, with 2 bases in the middle. This CDR3 spans 10 amino acids. The CDR3: CSARLTEAFF. CDR3 DNA: TGCAGTGCTAGACTCACTGAAGCTTTCTTT.

The V gene is TRBV5-1, the J gene TRBJ2-5; TRBD2 aligns across 14 bases. V trimming: 4 bases; J trimming: 0 bases; junction bases outside the gene matches: 5. Germline lookup yields CDR1 SGHRS and CDR2 YFSETQ. The CDR3 totals 17 residues. CDR3 protein: CASSLGLAGGYQETQYF. The DNA of the CDR3 is TGCGCCAGCAGCCTAGGACTAGCGGGGGGATACCAAGAGACCCAGTACTTC.

This clone has a single count. The gene calls are TRBV2 and TRBJ1-2; TRBD1 agrees at 10 bases. CDR3 length equals 13 residues. The trim removed 6 bases at V and 7 bases at J, leaving 5 bases unmatched. Germline values: CDR1 SNHLY, CDR2 FYNNEI. CDR3 region: CASRGTGVSGYTF. In DNA, the CDR3 is TGTGCCAGCAGGGGGACAGGGGTTAGTGGCTACACCTTC.

The CDR3 coding sequence is TGCGCCAGCAGCCAAGACAGGGTCCTCTCACCCCTCCACTTT. Its protein product is CASSQDRVLSPLHF. This chain connects TRBV5-1 to TRBJ1-6, with 7 bases fitting TRBD1. CDR1 is SGHRS and CDR2 is YFSETQ in the germline V gene. The CDR3 has 14 amino acids. V was pared by 4 bases and J by 10 bases, with 8 bases of the junction left unmatched.

This rearrangement joins TRBV18 to TRBJ1-1; the D gene is possibly TRBD1 (6 bases). The ends were cut back, 4 bases at V and 10 bases at J, with 13 bases in the middle. CDR3 size: 12 residues. Germline loops: CDR1 KGHSH, CDR2 LQKENI. CDR3 sequence reads: CASSLPGAIAFF. The DNA of the CDR3 is TGTGCCAGCTCACTACCAGGGGCTATAGCTTTCTTT.

J is TRBJ2-7 and V is TRBV4-1; no firm D call. Deletions cut 3 bases from V and 4 bases from J, with 19 bases between. Germline V CDR1 and CDR2: MGHRA, YSYEKL. The CDR3 loop spans 16 amino acids. The CDR3 region has the DNA TGCGCCAGCAGCCAGAACTACGGCCCCACCCCTTACGAGCAGTACTTC. Translated: CASSQNYGPTPYEQYF.

V usage is TRBV19 and J usage is TRBJ1-2; 12 positions agree with TRBD1. Germline trimming cut 10 bases from V and 7 bases from J; bases unmatched to any gene: 13. The CDR3 totals 15 residues. In germline, CDR1 is LNHDA, CDR2 SQIVND (reference sequence). In nucleotides, the CDR3 is TGTGCCACTCGCCCCGGGACAGGGGGCGGCGGTGGCTACACCTTC. Protein product: CATRPGTGGGGGYTF.

The V and J genes are TRBV6-1 and TRBJ2-7; 7 bases fit TRBD2. Germline V gene data show CDR1 as MNHNS and CDR2 as SASEGT. With 3 bases clipped from V and 0 bases from J, the junction kept 2 bases outside the gene matches. This CDR3 region has 14 residues. The CDR3 region is CASSERGFSYEQYF. The CDR3 nucleotides are TGTGCCAGCAGTGAGCGGGGGTTCTCCTACGAGCAGTACTTC.

This clone is medium-sized within its sample. This sequence joins TRBV18 and TRBJ2-7, with TRBD1 matching over 8 bases. With 6 bases clipped from V and 9 bases from J, the junction kept 10 bases outside the gene matches. This CDR3 is 13 amino acids long. Germline CDR1 KGHSH, CDR2 LQKENI. The CDR3 reads CASSPGQDTVQYF. CDR3 nucleotide sequence: TGTGCCAGCTCCCCGGGACAGGACACGGTGCAGTACTTC.

This clone came up once. This chain uses TRBV5-6 with TRBJ2-1, with 8 nucleotides matching TRBD1. This CDR3 is built from 16 residues. V was pared by 3 bases and J by 4 bases, with 9 bases of the junction left unmatched. Germline V gives CDR1 SGHDT, CDR2 YYEEEE. The CDR3 loop reads CASSSNPGTGYNEQFF. The DNA of the CDR3 is TGTGCCAGCAGCTCAAACCCCGGGACAGGTTACAATGAGCAGTTCTTC.

The rearrangement links TRBV2 to TRBJ2-3; TRBD2 aligns across 7 bases. This CDR3 spans 13 amino acids. The V gene end was trimmed by 6 bases and the J gene end by 1 base; junction bases not matched to a gene: 1. CDR1 and CDR2 (germline): SNHLY, FYNNEI. The CDR3 nucleotides read TGTGCCAGCAGACGGGGGGGCACAGATACGCAGTATTTT. Its protein is CASRRGGTDTQYF.

The chain couples TRBV6-1 to TRBJ1-2; D is uncertain. CDR3 length: 14 residues. Trimming pared 3 bases from V and 7 bases from J, leaving 15 bases between. The germline V gene has CDR1 MNHNS and CDR2 SASEGT. The CDR3 nucleotides read TGTGCCAGCAGTGAGGAGAGGGCGAGAGTTGGCTACACCTTC. Its translation: CASSEERARVGYTF.

This clone showed up just once. The chain uses TRBV7-6 and TRBJ2-2, with 7 bases aligning to TRBD1. The CDR3 runs 17 residues. With 1 base clipped from V and 1 base from J, the junction kept 6 bases outside the gene matches. Germline V gene sequence: CDR1 SGHVS, CDR2 FNYEAQ. The chain's CDR3 is CASSLEGAGWNTGELFF. CDR3 coding DNA: TGTGCCAGCAGCTTAGAGGGGGCCGGGTGGAACACCGGGGAGCTGTTTTTT.

This chain connects TRBV14 to TRBJ2-7, with a possible D match to TRBD2 (6 bases). The CDR3 totals 17 residues. Per the germline V gene, CDR1 is SGHDN and CDR2 is FVKESK. V lost 1 base and J 0 bases, leaving 16 bases between the germline ends. The CDR3 region has the DNA TGTGCCAGCAGCCAAGGGCTTGCGGGGCCGACCTCCTACGAGCAGTACTTC. It is translated as CASSQGLAGPTSYEQYF. Supplemented by reference TRBV14 and TRBJ2-7, the full variable domain reads EAGVTQFPSHSVIEKGQTVTLRCDPISGHDNLYWYRRVMGKEIKFLLHFVKESKQDESGMPNNRFLAERTGGTYSTLKVQPAELEDSGVYFCASSQGLAGPTSYEQYFGPGTRLTVT.

This sequence joins TRBV9 and TRBJ2-1; 9 nucleotides align to TRBD1. The junction had 6 bases not matched to a gene; V was cut back by 6 bases and J by 5 bases. The CDR3 loop spans 14 amino acids. Per the germline V gene, CDR1 is SGDLS and CDR2 is YYNGEE. The CDR3 spells CASTPGTGNNEQFF. In DNA, the CDR3 is TGTGCCAGCACACCGGGGACAGGGAACAATGAGCAGTTCTTC.

The chain couples TRBV7-2 to TRBJ2-7, with TRBD2 matching over 8 bases. The CDR3 consists of 15 residues. CDR1 is SGHTA and CDR2 is FQGNSA in the germline V gene. The J segment lost 5 bases and the V segment lost 2 bases, leaving 8 bases of the junction unmatched. The CDR3 loop reads CASSLSAGLVDEQYF. The CDR3 DNA reads TGTGCCAGCAGCTTATCTGCGGGACTAGTTGACGAGCAGTACTTC.

This clone was recorded a few times. The chain links TRBV5-8 to TRBJ2-3, with 8 bases that match TRBD1. The CDR3 consists of 16 residues. Per germline, CDR1 SGHTS and CDR2 YDEGEE. The V and J ends lost 2 bases and 1 base, in that order; junction bases with no gene match: 6. The CDR3 DNA follows: TGTGCCAGCAGCTTAGGGGACAGGCGGGGCACAGATACGCAGTATTTT. It translates to CASSLGDRRGTDTQYF.